There are a few counts of the clone carrying this T cell receptor (beta chain). The antigen remains undetermined. 13 Jbeta primers and 60 Vbeta primers were used for the PCR. Only in-frame clones appear in the TCRdb table, and some are missing; sequencing was by immunoSEQ multiplex PCR. The data show some 200,000 clones, roughly 80% seen once. This CDR3 comprises 11 residues. The V and J ends lost 0 bases and 7 bases respectively, with 4 bases between them. Germline CDR1 and CDR2: SGHRS and YFSETQ. The record originates from a study of cytomegalovirus exposure and HLA in healthy donors. General study results and limits: A missense DCLRE1C variant was associated with V- and J-gene trimming of TCR beta chains in a later analysis, and an independent cohort replicated the association.

Sequenced sample: PBMCs. The genes are TRBV5-1 and TRBJ1-1; no firm D call. The clonotype was recovered from a man aged 35 to 55 in good health and CMV-seropositive. For the CDR3, the DNA is TGCGCCAGCAGCTTGGACAGTGAAGCTTTCTTT. Translated: CASSLDSEAFF.